One and the same sample provided the 5 T cell receptor beta chains below, sequenced in a study of post-analysis software for immune sequencing data. No antigen has been assigned to these receptors. The library was made from cDNA and included unique molecular identifiers. TCRdb passed the PCR reads through MiXCR, listing each CDR3 protein once. In the table there are roughly 870,000 distinct CDR3 sequences, 53% of which are singletons. The study, taken as a whole, reports: Higher frequency in patients than in controls was seen for about five TRBV segments, with TRBV5-6, TRBV5-1 and TRBV20-1 among them.

Sequencing was performed on blood. The receptor set was obtained from a girl aged 5-17 years with multiple sclerosis.

J is TRBJ2-7 and V is TRBV5-1, with 8 bases identical to TRBD2. The trim removed 3 bases at V and 3 bases at J, leaving 8 bases unmatched. Germline V gene lookup returns CDR1 SGHRS and CDR2 YFSETQ. The CDR3 is 15 residues long. The CDR3 DNA reads TGCGCCAGCAGCTGGATAGCGGGGCTGAACTACGAGCAGTACTTC. Translated, it gives CASSWIAGLNYEQYF.

This clonotype was observed once. The chain uses TRBV20-1 and TRBJ2-5; 8 bases agree with TRBD2. This CDR3 spans 14 amino acids. The germline V gene encodes CDR1 DFQATT and CDR2 SNEGSKA (reference sequence). V dropped 3 bases and J dropped 4; count of bases not matched to a gene: 7. CDR3 sequence: CSASGGAFGETQYF. The CDR3 nucleotides read TGCAGTGCTAGCGGGGGGGCCTTCGGAGAGACCCAGTACTTC.

V is TRBV10-3 and J is TRBJ1-2, with 10 nucleotides matching TRBD1. Trimming took 2 bases from V and 2 from J; bases not matched to a gene: 2. This CDR3 contains 15 residues. Germline CDR1 is ENHRY and CDR2 is SYGVKD. The CDR3 DNA reads TGTGCCATCAGTGAGCCGGGACAGGGGAACTATGGCTACACCTTC. It is translated as CAISEPGQGNYGYTF.

This clonotype was observed a handful of times. The V call is TRBV12-3 or TRBV12-4, the J call TRBJ1-5; the D gene is possibly TRBD1 (5 bases). Trimming removed 6 bases at V and 7 bases at J, with 13 bases between. CDR3 size: 13 residues. The CDR3 reads CASSPGQGQPQHF. The CDR3, as DNA: TGTGCCAGCAGCCCCGGGCAGGGCCAGCCCCAGCATTTT.

The chain couples TRBV7-3 to TRBJ2-1, with 7 bases that match TRBD2. There are 16 residues in the CDR3. Germline V lookup: CDR1 SGHTA, CDR2 FQGTGA. V gave up 1 base and J gave up 8 bases; unmatched junction bases: 11. CDR3 loop: CASSLKLGGSFHEQFF. The CDR3 DNA is TGTGCCAGCAGCTTAAAGTTAGGCGGGAGTTTCCATGAGCAGTTCTTC.